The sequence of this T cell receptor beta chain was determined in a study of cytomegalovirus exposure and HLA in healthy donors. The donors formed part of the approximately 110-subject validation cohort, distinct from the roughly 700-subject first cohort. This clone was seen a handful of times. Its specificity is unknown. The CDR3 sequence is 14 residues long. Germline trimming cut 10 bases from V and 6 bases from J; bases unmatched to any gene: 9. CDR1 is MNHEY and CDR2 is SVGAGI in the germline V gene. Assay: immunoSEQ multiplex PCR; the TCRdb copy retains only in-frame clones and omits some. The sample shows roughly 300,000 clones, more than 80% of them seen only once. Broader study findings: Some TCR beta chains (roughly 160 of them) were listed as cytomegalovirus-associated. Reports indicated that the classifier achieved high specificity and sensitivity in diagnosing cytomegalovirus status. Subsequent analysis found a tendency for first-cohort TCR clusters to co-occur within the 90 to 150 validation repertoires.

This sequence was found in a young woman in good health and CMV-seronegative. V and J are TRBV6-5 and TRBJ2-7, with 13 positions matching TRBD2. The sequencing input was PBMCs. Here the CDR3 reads CATRTGLAGAEQYF. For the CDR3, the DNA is TGTGCCACCCGTACTGGACTAGCGGGAGCCGAGCAGTACTTC.